Following are 17 T cell receptor beta chains from one sample sequenced in a study of blood T cell dynamics during melanoma immunotherapy. Time point specified: pre-treatment baseline. Generated by immunoSEQ multiplex PCR, the TCRdb table keeps only in-frame clones and is missing some. The sample includes 3,500 or so clones, 97% of them seen just once. Here the sequenced sample was effector memory CD8+ T cells from blood, taken from a patient treated with checkpoint blockade. These receptors were collected from a human donor with melanoma.

This sequence joins TRBV12-5 and TRBJ2-7; D not certain. Germline values: CDR1 LGHNT, CDR2 FRNRAP. Trimming pared 5 bases from V and 13 bases from J, leaving 12 bases between. The CDR3 has 10 amino acids. The DNA for the CDR3 is TGTGCTAGTGGTCCAAGTCCTCCCTACTTC. Encoded protein: CASGPSPPYF.

V is TRBV11-1 and J is TRBJ1-1, with D possibly matching TRBD1 (6 bases). The CDR3 has 14 residues. Germline CDR1 SGHAT, CDR2 FQDESV (reference sequence). The germline V and J ends were trimmed by 3 bases and 1 base, with 9 bases remaining between them. The CDR3 DNA reads as TGTGCCAGCAGCTTCGGACAGCCGAACACTGAAGCTTTCTTT. It specifies CASSFGQPNTEAFF.

The chain couples TRBV4-1 to TRBJ2-7, with 10 bases aligning to TRBD2. With V trimmed by 0 bases and J by 0 bases, 8 bases remained unmatched. CDR1 and CDR2 from the germline V gene are MGHRA and YSYEKL. The CDR3 is made up of 18 amino acids. CDR3 nucleotide sequence: TGCGCCAGCAGCCAAGATCGGCTAGCGGGAGTAAGCTCCTACGAGCAGTACTTC. It translates to CASSQDRLAGVSSYEQYF.

Here the CDR3 DNA reads TGCGCCAGCAGCTCGGGGAACTCCTACAATGAGCAGTTCTTC. This gives the protein CASSSGNSYNEQFF. The rearrangement links TRBV5-1 to TRBJ2-1; D may be TRBD2 (5 bases). Trimming left V 3 bases short and J 0 bases short, with 7 bases between. Germline lookup yields CDR1 SGHRS and CDR2 YFSETQ. This CDR3 contains 14 residues.

The chain links TRBV6-4 to TRBJ2-1, with TRBD1 identical over 10 bases. Trimming removed 2 bases from V and 8 bases from J; junction bases left unmatched: 9. The germline V gene encodes CDR1 MRHNA and CDR2 SNTAGT. The CDR3 has 16 amino acids. The DNA for the CDR3 is TGTGCCAGCAGTGACGGGCTGACAGGGGGCTGGGATGAGCAGTTCTTC. The encoded protein is CASSDGLTGGWDEQFF.

V gene TRBV19 combines with J gene TRBJ1-2; 7 bases fit TRBD1. CDR1 and CDR2 (germline): LNHDA, SQIVND (reference sequence). This CDR3 has 14 residues. The V and J ends lost 11 bases and 0 bases, in that order; junction bases with no gene match: 9. The CDR3 nucleotides read TGTGCCTGCAGGGACAGAGCCGCTAACTATGGCTACACCTTC. Amino acid sequence: CACRDRAANYGYTF. Full variable domain (outside the CDR3, taken from reference TRBV19 and TRBJ1-2): DGGITQSPKYLFRKEGQNVTLSCEQNLNHDAMYWYRQDPGQGLRLIYYSQIVNDFQKGDIAEGYSVSREKKESFPLTVTSAQKNPTAFYLCACRDRAANYGYTFGSGTRLTVV.

This clone occurred once. This chain uses TRBV7-9 with TRBJ2-7; perhaps TRBD2 as D (5 bases). V was clipped by 4 bases and J by 2 bases, with 9 bases between them. The CDR3 sequence is 13 residues long. CDR1 and CDR2 from the germline V gene are SEHNR and FQNEAQ (reference sequence). CDR3 nucleotide sequence: TGTGCCAGCAGCTCGGGGAGCACCTACGAGCAGTACTTC. The encoded protein is CASSSGSTYEQYF.

In this sample, this clone turned up once. The chain couples TRBV7-3 to TRBJ2-2; D ambiguous. The CDR3 has 11 residues. V was pared by 0 bases and J by 7 bases, with 0 bases between. CDR1 is SGHTA, CDR2 FQGTGA, per germline. CDR3 coding DNA: TGTGCCAGCAGCTTAACCGGGGAGCTGTTTTTT. Its protein product is CASSLTGELFF.

The CDR3 region is CASSENYASGTTDTQYF. For the CDR3, the DNA is TGTGCCAGCAGTGAAAATTATGCTAGCGGGACAACAGATACGCAGTATTTT. This sequence joins TRBV6-1 and TRBJ2-3; 9 nucleotides line up with TRBD2. The CDR3 has 17 residues. Germline CDR1 and CDR2: MNHNS and SASEGT. V lost 2 bases to trimming and J lost 3 bases; unmatched junction nucleotides: 9.

Only a few counts were recorded for this clone. V is TRBV5-6 and J is TRBJ2-7; the match to TRBD2 covers 7 bases. CDR3 size: 15 residues. V trimming: 0 bases; J trimming: 4 bases; junction bases outside the gene matches: 7. Looked up from germline, CDR1 is SGHDT and CDR2 is YYEEEE. CDR3 sequence: CASSLAGGGNYEQYF. The CDR3 bases are TGTGCCAGCAGCTTGGCTGGGGGGGGAAATTACGAGCAGTACTTC. Combining the CDR3 with reference TRBV5-6 and TRBJ2-7 gives the whole variable domain DAGVTQSPTHLIKTRGQQVTLRCSPKSGHDTVSWYQQALGQGPQFIFQYYEEEERQRGNFPDRFSGHQFPNYSSELNVNALLLGDSALYLCASSLAGGGNYEQYFGPGTRLTVT.

The sample holds one count of this clone. The CDR3 region is CASSLSSTEAFF. CDR3 DNA: TGTGCCAGCAGCTTGAGTTCTACTGAAGCTTTCTTT. The chain has TRBV5-4 and TRBJ1-1, with D unclear. The CDR3 runs 12 residues. CDR1 SGHNT and CDR2 YYREEE come from the germline V gene (reference sequence). Trimming removed 1 base at V and 5 bases at J, with 6 bases between. Together with reference TRBV5-4 and TRBJ1-1, the CDR3 gives the full variable domain: ETGVTQSPTHLIKTRGQQVTLRCSSQSGHNTVSWYQQALGQGPQFIFQYYREEENGRGNFPPRFSGLQFPNYSSELNVNALELDDSALYLCASSLSSTEAFFGQGTRLTVV.

This clone came up once. The chain couples TRBV4-3 to TRBJ1-3; D unresolved. This CDR3 spans 16 amino acids. Trimming cost V 0 bases and J 0 bases, with 9 bases left between them. CDR1 and CDR2 from the germline V gene are LGHNA and YSLEER. DNA of the CDR3: TGCGCCAGCAGCCAAGACCCAGCGGACTCTGGAAACACCATATATTTT. It specifies CASSQDPADSGNTIYF.

The CDR3 is CASSLDGSSYEQYF. The DNA of the CDR3 is TGTGCCAGCAGCTTGGACGGGAGCTCCTACGAGCAGTACTTC. The chain carries TRBV4-2 and TRBJ2-7; possible D gene TRBD2, 6 bases. The germline CDR1 and CDR2 sequences are LGHNA and YNFKEQ. Trimming shortened V by 5 bases and J by 0 bases, and 11 bases separated the two germline ends. The CDR3 consists of 14 residues.

The rearrangement joins TRBV6-9 to TRBJ1-2, with D possibly TRBD1 on 6 matching bases. V lost 5 bases and J 6 bases, leaving 13 bases between the germline ends. Germline V gene sequence: CDR1 MNHGY, CDR2 SVAAGI. The CDR3 totals 13 residues. DNA for the CDR3: TGTGCCAGCAGTCCCGAGGGGGGGCATGGCTACACCTTC. This gives the protein CASSPEGGHGYTF.

The chain carries TRBV29-1 and TRBJ2-7; TRBD2 might be the D (5 bases). The CDR3 spans 15 residues. V was pared by 1 base and J by 0 bases, with 13 bases between. From germline, CDR1 is SQVTM and CDR2 ANQGSEA. CDR3 region: CSVEVLSGSSYEQYF. The CDR3 region has the DNA TGCAGCGTTGAAGTTTTGTCGGGGAGCTCCTACGAGCAGTACTTC.

This chain links TRBV9 with TRBJ2-4; D is possibly TRBD1 (6 bases). Trimming removed 0 bases from V and 1 base from J, with 8 bases in between. CDR3 size: 15 residues. Germline loops: CDR1 SGDLS, CDR2 YYNGEE. The CDR3 region is CASSVGQGAKNIQYF. As DNA, the CDR3 is TGTGCCAGCAGCGTAGGTCAGGGGGCCAAAAACATTCAGTACTTC.

V is TRBV25-1 and J is TRBJ2-7; maybe TRBD1 (5 bases). Between the trimmed V and J ends, which lost 7 bases and 2 bases, there was a span of 12 bases. The CDR3 is 13 amino acids. Germline V gene sequence: CDR1 MGHDK, CDR2 SYGVNS. The DNA of the CDR3 is TGTGCCAGCAATAGGGGCCCAACCTACGAGCAGTACTTC. This codes for CASNRGPTYEQYF.